This TCR beta chain is from a study of T cell repertoires in cytomegalovirus infection. Background on the study: Epitope selection comprised recently identified HLA-C-restricted CMV epitopes and well-studied HLA-B-restricted CMV epitopes. Both a matching HLA type and CMV infection were indicated by public TCR beta signatures. The study, taken as a whole, reports: Ex vivo, HLA-C-restricted CMV-specific TCR beta clonotypes prevailed over the rest of the response. Using cumulative public TCR beta family frequency, the authors identified those who carried CMV together with the relevant HLA.

MiXCR was run by TCRdb on the reads, yielding one entry per CDR3 protein. The repertoire holds roughly 920,000 distinct CDR3 sequences, with about a third as singletons. This clonotype showed up just a few times. The antigen is not known. With V trimmed by 6 bases and J by 3 bases, 4 bases remained unmatched. This CDR3 contains 13 residues. Germline CDR1 MNHEY, CDR2 SMNVEV (reference sequence). Material: cultured CD8+ T cells from PBMCs, obtained from culture after CMV antigen stimulation. This receptor was taken from a human donor in good health (CMV status not recorded). Some clones in this sample may be carry-over from other donors' samples. The V call is TRBV27, the J call TRBJ2-7; 8 bases map to TRBD1. The CDR3 bases are TGTGCCAGCAGGCAAGGGACAGGCTACGAGCAGTACTTC. It translates to CASRQGTGYEQYF.